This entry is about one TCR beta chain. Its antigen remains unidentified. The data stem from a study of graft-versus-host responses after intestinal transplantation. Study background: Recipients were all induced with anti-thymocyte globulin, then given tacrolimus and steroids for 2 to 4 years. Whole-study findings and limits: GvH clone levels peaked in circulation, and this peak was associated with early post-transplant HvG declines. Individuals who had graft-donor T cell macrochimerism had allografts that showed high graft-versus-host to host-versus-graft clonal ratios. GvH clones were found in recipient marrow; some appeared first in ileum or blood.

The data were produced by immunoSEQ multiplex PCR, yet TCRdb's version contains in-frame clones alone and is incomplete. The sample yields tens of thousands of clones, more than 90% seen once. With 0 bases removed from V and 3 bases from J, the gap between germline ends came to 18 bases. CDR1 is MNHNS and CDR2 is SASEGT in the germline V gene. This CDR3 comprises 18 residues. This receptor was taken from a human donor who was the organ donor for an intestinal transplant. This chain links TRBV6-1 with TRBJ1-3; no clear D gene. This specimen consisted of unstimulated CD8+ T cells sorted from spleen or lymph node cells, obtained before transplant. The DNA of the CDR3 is TGTGCCAGCAGTGAAGCGTTTTTCTTAAGGGAGAATGGAAACACCATATATTTT. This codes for CASSEAFFLRENGNTIYF.